The 29 T cell receptor beta chains presented below share a single source sample, sequenced in a study of cytomegalovirus exposure and HLA in healthy donors. PCR primers comprised 60 Vbeta and 13 Jbeta primers. Clones were read by immunoSEQ multiplex PCR, and TCRdb kept only the in-frame ones, dropping some. The sample lists 160,000 or so clones; 70% to 85% were seen once. Sequenced material: PBMCs. These receptors came from a man aged 35-49 years in good health and CMV-seronegative.

The chain has TRBV15 and TRBJ1-5; D not certain. V gave up 0 bases and J gave up 0 bases, with 6 bases separating them. The CDR3 is 15 residues long. Germline CDR1 is LNHNV and CDR2 is YYDKDF (reference sequence). This chain's CDR3 is CATSRDRGSNQPQHF. CDR3 DNA sequence: TGTGCCACCAGCAGAGATCGAGGTAGCAATCAGCCCCAGCATTTT.

The V and J genes are TRBV6-5 and TRBJ2-3; D is ambiguous. This CDR3 spans 15 amino acids. The germline V and J ends were trimmed by 3 bases and 0 bases, with 10 bases remaining between them. Germline CDR1 is MNHEY and CDR2 is SVGAGI. CDR3 residues: CASSYSVLSTDTQYF. The CDR3 nucleotides read TGTGCCAGCAGTTATTCTGTTTTAAGCACAGATACGCAGTATTTT.

The sample holds many counts of this clone. V and J are TRBV6-1 and TRBJ1-1; D uncertain. This CDR3 spans 14 amino acids. V gave up 2 bases and J gave up 3 bases, with 10 bases separating them. Germline V gene sequence: CDR1 MNHNS, CDR2 SASEGT. The DNA of the CDR3 is TGTGCCAGCAGTGAATCCGACGAGGACACTGAAGCTTTCTTT. It codes for CASSESDEDTEAFF.

The rearrangement uses TRBV6-1 and TRBJ2-7; TRBD1 is a possible D gene (5 bases). Trimming pared 7 bases from V and 6 bases from J, leaving 10 bases between. The length of the CDR3 is 11 residues. Germline V gives CDR1 MNHNS, CDR2 SASEGT. The CDR3 DNA sequence: TGTGCCAGCAAAGACAGTTTCGAGCAGTACTTC. Its translation is CASKDSFEQYF.

This chain uses TRBV30 with TRBJ2-1; TRBD2 is a possible D gene (6 bases). Germline V CDR1 and CDR2: GTSNPN, SVGIG (reference sequence). V lost 5 bases, J lost 0 bases, and 17 bases lay in between. The CDR3 covers 16 residues. The CDR3 sequence: CAWALAILSSYNEQFF. The CDR3 nucleotides are TGTGCCTGGGCACTAGCCATCCTGAGCTCCTACAATGAGCAGTTCTTC.

The V call is TRBV11-3, the J call TRBJ2-1; D not resolved. With 5 bases removed from V and 4 bases from J, the gap between germline ends came to 3 bases. CDR1 is SGHNT and CDR2 is YENEEA in the germline V gene. This CDR3 region has 11 residues. CDR3 in amino acids: CASSQYNEQFF. CDR3 sequence (DNA): TGTGCCAGCAGCCAATACAATGAGCAGTTCTTC.

This sequence joins TRBV4-1 and TRBJ2-2; TRBD2 agrees at 10 bases. V trimming: 1 base; J trimming: 3 bases; junction bases outside the gene matches: 2. Germline CDR1 and CDR2: MGHRA and YSYEKL. The CDR3 extends over 16 amino acids. The CDR3 reads CASSQASGGYTGELFF. The DNA for the CDR3 is TGCGCCAGCAGCCAAGCTAGCGGGGGCTACACCGGGGAGCTGTTTTTT.

For this clone: The same CDR3 also results from other DNA sequences found in this sample. This sequence joins TRBV28 and TRBJ1-1; possibly TRBD1 for D (6 bases). Germline assignment: CDR1 MDHEN and CDR2 SYDVKM. V lost 3 bases, J lost 2 bases, and 7 bases lay in between. CDR3 size: 13 residues. Written as DNA, the CDR3 is TGTGCCAGCAGTTTTGGGGGCAACACTGAAGCTTTCTTT. This sequence encodes CASSFGGNTEAFF.

This clone was seen just once. The chain recombines TRBV5-5 with TRBJ1-1, with D perhaps TRBD1 (5 bases). The length of the CDR3 is 18 residues. V lost 1 base and J 1 base, leaving 20 bases between the germline ends. CDR1 is SGHKS, CDR2 YYEKEE, per germline (reference sequence). CDR3 protein: CASSLLWGHLTQNTEAFF. CDR3 nucleotide sequence: TGTGCCAGCAGCTTGTTGTGGGGCCATCTGACCCAGAACACTGAAGCTTTCTTT.

The chain has TRBV7-9 and TRBJ1-1; 8 bases are a match to TRBD1. Germline loops: CDR1 SEHNR, CDR2 FQNEAQ (reference sequence). V was clipped by 5 bases and J by 4 bases; unmatched bases: 6. The CDR3 length is 14 residues. CDR3 bases: TGTGCCAGCAGCCAAGACAGGGGACGCACTGAAGCTTTCTTT. Translating gives CASSQDRGRTEAFF.

The V and J genes are TRBV12-5 and TRBJ2-7, with TRBD1 matching over 10 bases. The CDR3 totals 14 residues. CDR1 and CDR2 (germline): LGHNT, FRNRAP. Unmatched junction bases numbered 6, after V lost 7 bases and J lost 3 bases. CDR3 protein: CASASDRGHYEQYF. CDR3 bases: TGTGCTAGTGCCTCAGACAGGGGGCACTACGAGCAGTACTTC.

This chain uses TRBV10-3 with TRBJ2-5; tentative D call: TRBD1 (5 bases). CDR1 ENHRY and CDR2 SYGVKD come from the germline V gene. Trimming left V 2 bases short and J 2 bases short, with 6 bases between. The CDR3 is 13 amino acids. The CDR3 DNA reads as TGTGCCATCAGTGAGAACAGGCAAGAGACCCAGTACTTC. Residues: CAISENRQETQYF.

The rearrangement uses TRBV7-2 and TRBJ1-6; D remains ambiguous. The germline V and J ends were trimmed by 2 bases and 6 bases, with 11 bases remaining between them. The germline gives CDR1 SGHTA, CDR2 FQGNSA. This CDR3 is 15 amino acids long. The CDR3 bases are TGTGCCAGCAGCTTACAGGAGGGAGGTAATTCACCCCTCCACTTT. It is translated as CASSLQEGGNSPLHF.

The chain carries TRBV4-1 and TRBJ2-7; D perhaps matches TRBD1 (7 bases). The V gene's germline CDR1 is MGHRA and CDR2 YSYEKL. V was trimmed by 4 bases and J by 7 bases, leaving 14 bases between them. CDR3 length: 13 amino acids. This chain's CDR3 is CASSPWAGGEQYF. The DNA for the CDR3 is TGCGCCAGCAGCCCGTGGGCAGGGGGGGAGCAGTACTTC.

This sequence joins TRBV5-1 and TRBJ2-5, with D uncertain. The CDR3 length is 15 residues. V dropped 4 bases and J dropped 3 bases, with 16 bases sitting between them. Per the germline V gene, CDR1 is SGHRS and CDR2 is YFSETQ. CDR3 nucleotides: TGCGCCAGCAGCCGCGGATCTTTATGGGAAGAGACCCAGTACTTC. Amino acids: CASSRGSLWEETQYF.

The chain has TRBV9 and TRBJ2-3, with D maybe TRBD2 (7 bases). Germline values: CDR1 SGDLS, CDR2 YYNGEE. This CDR3 has 16 amino acids. The V and J ends lost 0 bases and 7 bases respectively, with 18 bases between them. The CDR3 loop is CASSVAMGGGRNTQYF. CDR3 coding DNA: TGTGCCAGCAGCGTAGCTATGGGGGGGGGCCGGAATACGCAGTATTTT.

This clone has only a few counts. In DNA, the CDR3 is TGTGCCTGGAAATCCCCATACGAGCAGTACTTC. Translation: CAWKSPYEQYF. This chain connects TRBV30 to TRBJ2-7; D is ambiguous. Trimming removed 4 bases from V and 4 bases from J, with 8 bases in between. Germline V gives CDR1 GTSNPN, CDR2 SVGIG (reference sequence). The CDR3 contains 11 residues. Full variable domain (outside the CDR3, taken from reference TRBV30 and TRBJ2-7): SQTIHQWPATLVQPVGSPLSLECTVEGTSNPNLYWYRQAAGRGLQLLFYSVGIGQISSEVPQNLSASRPQDRQFILSSKKLLLSDSGFYLCAWKSPYEQYFGPGTRLTVT.

This chain joins TRBV5-1 and TRBJ1-2; TRBD1 matches at 10 bases. The CDR3 totals 14 residues. Looked up from germline, CDR1 is SGHRS and CDR2 is YFSETQ. Trimming took 3 bases from V and 4 from J; bases not matched to a gene: 3. The CDR3 reads CASSSGDRGYGYTF. The CDR3, as DNA: TGCGCCAGCAGCTCGGGGGACAGGGGCTATGGCTACACCTTC.

V gene TRBV11-1 combines with J gene TRBJ2-2; tentative D call: TRBD1 (5 bases). The CDR3 runs to 15 residues. The V end was cut by 3 bases, the J end by 4 bases, with 12 bases between. Germline V gene lookup returns CDR1 SGHAT and CDR2 FQDESV (reference sequence). The CDR3 reads CASSFYRFPTGELFF. CDR3 DNA sequence: TGTGCCAGCAGCTTCTACAGGTTCCCCACCGGGGAGCTGTTTTTT.

V and J are TRBV25-1 and TRBJ1-2; 8 bases are a match to TRBD1. Germline CDR1 and CDR2: MGHDK and SYGVNS. This CDR3 comprises 12 residues. V gave up 2 bases and J gave up 7 bases; unmatched junction bases: 0. The CDR3 region is CASSETGGGYTF. The CDR3 DNA sequence: TGTGCCAGCAGTGAAACAGGGGGTGGCTACACCTTC.

The chain couples TRBV12-5 to TRBJ2-6, with a possible D match to TRBD2 (7 bases). Germline loops: CDR1 LGHNT, CDR2 FRNRAP. V was pared by 3 bases and J by 2 bases, with 14 bases between. The CDR3 spans 17 residues. For the CDR3, the DNA is TGTGCTAGTGGTTTAGGGTGGGGGGGGCCTGGGGCCAACGTCCTGACTTTC. Amino acids: CASGLGWGGPGANVLTF.

This clone came up a few times. The chain employs TRBV12-5 and TRBJ1-5; tentatively, D is TRBD1 (5 bases). V lost 3 bases, J lost 5 bases, and 8 bases lay in between. Looked up from germline, CDR1 is LGHNT and CDR2 is FRNRAP. The CDR3 is made up of 13 amino acids. CDR3 DNA sequence: TGTGCTAGTGGTTTTAGGGGTGATCAGCCCCAGCATTTT. Translated, it gives CASGFRGDQPQHF.

This clone was seen a few times. The rearrangement uses TRBV6-5 and TRBJ1-2; 8 bases agree with TRBD1. Germline V gene data show CDR1 as MNHEY and CDR2 as SVGAGI. This CDR3 has 10 residues. Unmatched junction bases numbered 6, after V lost 8 bases and J lost 13 bases. The CDR3 spells CASFSGQATF. The CDR3 DNA follows: TGTGCCAGCTTCTCGGGACAGGCCACCTTC.

The chain employs TRBV7-9 and TRBJ1-1, with D possibly TRBD1 on 6 matching bases. The CDR3 extends over 15 amino acids. Germline V gene sequence: CDR1 SEHNR, CDR2 FQNEAQ (reference sequence). V was pared by 2 bases and J by 3 bases, with 13 bases between. CDR3 DNA sequence: TGTGCCAGCAGCTTAAGGGGGGGGTCCGACACTGAAGCTTTCTTT. It specifies CASSLRGGSDTEAFF.

This chain connects TRBV5-1 to TRBJ2-2; possibly TRBD2 for D (5 bases). The V end was cut by 1 base, the J end by 8 bases, with 18 bases between. There are 16 residues in the CDR3. CDR1 and CDR2 (germline): SGHRS, YFSETQ. In nucleotides, the CDR3 is TGCGCCAGCAGCTTGTATTCTGCGGGTTGGCTTGGGGAGCTGTTTTTT. Protein sequence: CASSLYSAGWLGELFF.

This clone is a singleton in its sample. The gene calls are TRBV5-4 and TRBJ1-1; D gene ambiguous. Germline CDR1 is SGHNT and CDR2 is YYREEE (reference sequence). This CDR3 region has 16 residues. V dropped 2 bases and J dropped 0 bases, with 14 bases sitting between them. The DNA of the CDR3 is TGTGCCAGCAGCTTACCCCGGGGAGGGATGAACACTGAAGCTTTCTTT. This translates into CASSLPRGGMNTEAFF.

The chain uses TRBV28 and TRBJ2-3; 11 bases agree with TRBD2. Germline trimming cut 6 bases from V and 8 bases from J; bases unmatched to any gene: 4. CDR3 length: 13 amino acids. CDR1 MDHEN and CDR2 SYDVKM come from the germline V gene. CDR3 DNA sequence: TGTGCCAGCAGGGGGGGGACTAGCGGTACGCAGTATTTT. This translates into CASRGGTSGTQYF.

The CDR3 DNA sequence: TGTGCCACCAGCATCATCAGGGACTGGAGGGGTTCGCAGTATTTT. Residues: CATSIIRDWRGSQYF. The rearrangement links TRBV15 to TRBJ2-3; perhaps TRBD2 as D (6 bases). The CDR3 runs to 15 residues. The ends were cut back, 4 bases at V and 10 bases at J, with 21 bases in the middle. Germline CDR1 and CDR2: LNHNV and YYDKDF (reference sequence).

The J gene is TRBJ1-5, the V gene TRBV30; 9 positions match TRBD1. This CDR3 region has 14 residues. J gave up 0 bases and V 5 bases, and 2 bases lay outside the gene matches. In germline, CDR1 is GTSNPN, CDR2 SVGIG (reference sequence). CDR3 bases: TGTGCCTGGGCACAGGGGGCTAGCAATCAGCCCCAGCATTTT. As protein: CAWAQGASNQPQHF.